The 29 T cell receptor beta chains in this list originate from one sample, sequenced in a study of blood T cell repertoires in COVID-19. The table came from immunoSEQ multiplex PCR; TCRdb's copy has only in-frame clones and leaves some out. The table shows approximately 350,000 clones, with 87% occurring only once. The sample was peripheral blood. The receptors shown here come from a woman in her fifties or sixties with COVID-19, enrolled during active disease.

This chain uses TRBV9 with TRBJ2-1; possibly TRBD2 for D (6 bases). V shed 4 bases and J shed 6 bases, with 11 bases lying between them. The CDR3 spans 13 residues. Germline CDR1 reads SGDLS; CDR2 reads YYNGEE. The CDR3 DNA is TGTGCCAGCAGCCTCTGGGGGGTCAATGAGCAGTTCTTC. Its translation: CASSLWGVNEQFF.

This chain links TRBV23-1 with TRBJ1-5; D perhaps matches TRBD1 (5 bases). TRBV23-1 counts as an open reading frame of uncertain function. The CDR3 covers 23 residues. Between the trimmed V and J ends, which lost 0 bases and 11 bases, there was a span of 41 bases. In nucleotides, the CDR3 is TGCGCCAGCAGTCAATCGACTGATGTACAGGCCCATCCCAATTATGTCCCCATTATGGCCCAGCATTTT. It specifies CASSQSTDVQAHPNYVPIMAQHF.

The rearrangement joins TRBV11-2 to TRBJ1-1; TRBD1 might be the D (6 bases). V was clipped by 5 bases and J by 5 bases, with 15 bases between them. Germline V gene sequence: CDR1 SGHAT, CDR2 FQNNGV. The CDR3 consists of 14 residues. The CDR3 bases are TGTGCCAGCAGCGGGCGGGGAGGGGGGACTGAAGCTTTCTTT. It encodes CASSGRGGGTEAFF.

The rearrangement uses TRBV2 and TRBJ1-5; 7 bases fit TRBD1. Losses at the gene ends were 5 bases for V and 9 bases for J; bases not matched to a gene: 13. This CDR3 contains 15 residues. Germline lookup yields CDR1 SNHLY and CDR2 FYNNEI. CDR3 bases: TGTGCCAGCAGTAGCACCGGGACAGAGGTCTTGCCCCAGCATTTT. This translates into CASSSTGTEVLPQHF. Full variable domain (outside the CDR3, taken from reference TRBV2 and TRBJ1-5): EPEVTQTPSHQVTQMGQEVILRCVPISNHLYFYWYRQILGQKVEFLVSFYNNEISEKSEIFDDQFSVERPDGSNFTLKIRSTKLEDSAMYFCASSSTGTEVLPQHFGDGTRLSIL.

The chain is built from TRBV21-1 and TRBJ1-1; TRBD1, the table's D call, was not compared with the DNA. TRBV21-1 is listed as a pseudogene. CDR3 length: 16 amino acids. The CDR3 spells CASSKMAGTPSPEAFF. Here the CDR3 DNA reads TGTGCCAGCAGCAAAATGGCAGGAACCCCCAGCCCTGAAGCTTTCTTT.

This chain joins TRBV9 and TRBJ2-5; 13 nucleotides match TRBD2. CDR1 is SGDLS and CDR2 is YYNGEE in the germline V gene. V dropped 0 bases and J dropped 5; count of bases not matched to a gene: 7. CDR3 length equals 17 residues. CDR3 bases: TGTGCCAGCAGCGTAGAAACTAGCGGGAGGGCGGGGGAGACCCAGTACTTC. It codes for CASSVETSGRAGETQYF.

This chain links TRBV15 with TRBJ2-5; 8 bases are a match to TRBD1. J lost 3 bases, V lost 3 bases, and 6 bases had no gene match. CDR1 LNHNV and CDR2 YYDKDF come from the germline V gene (reference sequence). This CDR3 has 15 amino acids. The CDR3 region has the DNA TGTGCCACCAGCAGGGTCAGGGGGCGCGAAGAGACCCAGTACTTC. Encoded protein: CATSRVRGREETQYF.

The chain combines TRBV11-1 with TRBJ1-1; D is perhaps TRBD1 (5 bases). CDR1 SGHAT and CDR2 FQDESV come from the germline V gene (reference sequence). V lost 0 bases, J lost 5 bases, and 7 bases lay in between. This CDR3 spans 13 amino acids. CDR3 region: CASSLAGGTEAFF. Written as DNA, the CDR3 is TGTGCCAGCAGCTTAGCGGGGGGGACTGAAGCTTTCTTT. The whole variable domain, filled in from reference TRBV11-1 and TRBJ1-1, reads EAEVAQSPRYKITEKSQAVAFWCDPISGHATLYWYRQILGQGPELLVQFQDESVVDDSQLPKDRFSAERLKGVDSTLKIQPAELGDSAMYLCASSLAGGTEAFFGQGTRLTVV.

CDR3 nucleotides: TGTGCCAGCAGCATACCGGCCAACAGGAAGCCCAATGAGCAGTTCTTC. Translated, it gives CASSIPANRKPNEQFF. The rearrangement links TRBV21-1 to TRBJ2-1; the table's TRBD1 call for D was not verified on the DNA. TRBV21-1 is classified as a pseudogene. The CDR3 sequence is 16 residues long.

The rearrangement links TRBV6-5 to TRBJ2-7; no clear D. Trimming stripped 0 bases from V and 6 bases from J, with 15 bases between. The CDR3 spans 15 residues. From germline, CDR1 is MNHEY and CDR2 SVGAGI. CDR3 residues: CASSYSPESYGEQYF. CDR3 DNA sequence: TGTGCCAGCAGTTACTCGCCCGAATCCTACGGCGAGCAGTACTTC.

The V gene is TRBV28, the J gene TRBJ2-2, with D perhaps TRBD1 (7 bases). The V end was cut by 6 bases, the J end by 0 bases, with 11 bases between. CDR1 is MDHEN, CDR2 SYDVKM, per germline. The CDR3 contains 15 residues. For the CDR3, the DNA is TGTGCCAGCAGGGAGGGGACAGCGAACACCGGGGAGCTGTTTTTT. Translating it yields CASREGTANTGELFF.

This clone was counted only a few times. The J gene is TRBJ1-2, the V gene TRBV5-1; the D gene is possibly TRBD1 (5 bases). Per the germline V gene, CDR1 is SGHRS and CDR2 is YFSETQ. The CDR3 length is 15 residues. The V end lost 4 bases, the J end lost 8 bases, and 21 bases lay between the germline ends. The CDR3 nucleotides read TGCGCCAGCAGCCCCACCGGGACTTTCTCCGGCGGCTACACCTTC. This translates into CASSPTGTFSGGYTF.

This clone has a handful of counts. This CDR3 reads CASSRGWDDEQFF. As DNA, the CDR3 is TGTGCCAGCAGCCGGGGGTGGGATGATGAGCAGTTCTTC. This rearrangement joins TRBV5-4 to TRBJ2-1, with D possibly matching TRBD2 (6 bases). This CDR3 spans 13 amino acids. Trimming shortened V by 4 bases and J by 8 bases, and 13 bases separated the two germline ends. Per the germline V gene, CDR1 is SGHNT and CDR2 is YYREEE (reference sequence).

The V and J genes are TRBV2 and TRBJ2-5; the match to TRBD2 covers 7 bases. Germline-derived CDR1 and CDR2 are SNHLY and FYNNEI. V gave up 6 bases and J gave up 1 base; unmatched junction bases: 5. CDR3 length: 14 amino acids. CDR3 sequence (DNA): TGTGCCAGCAGGGGGGGGACTATCCAAGAGACCCAGTACTTC. Its translation is CASRGGTIQETQYF.

For the CDR3, the DNA is TGTGCCAGTAGTATCGGGACAAGGGCCCTCCTAACTGAAGCTTTCTTT. Protein: CASSIGTRALLTEAFF. The chain couples TRBV19 to TRBJ1-1; TRBD1 might be the D (6 bases). CDR1 and CDR2 from the germline V gene are LNHDA and SQIVND (reference sequence). V lost 3 bases, J lost 5 bases, and 19 bases lay in between. The length of the CDR3 is 16 residues.

This chain links TRBV18 with TRBJ2-1, with TRBD2 matching 9 bases. The ends lost 6 bases at V and 7 bases at J; junction bases unmatched: 13. Germline lookup yields CDR1 KGHSH and CDR2 LQKENI. The CDR3 length is 16 residues. The CDR3 DNA is TGTGCCAGCTCTCGAATAGCGGGAGATTCAGGGAATGAGCAGTTCTTC. Translation: CASSRIAGDSGNEQFF.

This chain joins TRBV11-2 and TRBJ2-2; TRBD2 might be the D (6 bases). The germline V gene has CDR1 SGHAT and CDR2 FQNNGV. The length of the CDR3 is 18 residues. Trimming pared 5 bases from V and 2 bases from J, leaving 21 bases between. The CDR3 region is CASSGRPRRDFNTGELFF. The CDR3 coding sequence is TGTGCCAGCAGCGGCAGACCCCGGAGGGATTTCAACACCGGGGAGCTGTTTTTT.

The chain joins TRBV28 to TRBJ1-2, with D possibly matching TRBD1 (5 bases). Trimming cost V 10 bases and J 8 bases, with 26 bases left between them. Germline V gene data show CDR1 as MDHEN and CDR2 as SYDVKM. This CDR3 comprises 15 residues. The CDR3 DNA reads as TGTGCCACCGACACCCCCTCCCCGCAGGGTGGAGGCTACACCTTC. As protein: CATDTPSPQGGGYTF.

This chain connects TRBV14 to TRBJ1-6; 7 bases map to TRBD1. Looked up from germline, CDR1 is SGHDN and CDR2 is FVKESK. CDR3 length: 15 amino acids. The J segment lost 8 bases and the V segment lost 3 bases, leaving 7 bases of the junction unmatched. CDR3 DNA: TGTGCCAGCAGCCACATGGCAGGGGGATATTCACCCCTCCACTTT. Protein sequence: CASSHMAGGYSPLHF.

The chain employs TRBV10-3 and TRBJ2-5; TRBD2 agrees at 10 bases. The CDR3 totals 16 residues. Germline V gene lookup returns CDR1 ENHRY and CDR2 SYGVKD. Unmatched junction bases numbered 13, after V lost 5 bases and J lost 7 bases. CDR3 sequence reads: CAISSLGTSAKGTQYF. For the CDR3, the DNA is TGTGCCATCAGTTCCCTTGGGACTAGCGCAAAGGGGACCCAGTACTTC.

CDR3 in amino acids: CASSLRGSGRARSDTQYF. The CDR3 nucleotides read TGTGCCAGCAGCTTGCGGGGTAGCGGGAGGGCCAGGTCAGATACGCAGTATTTT. The chain carries TRBV5-6 and TRBJ2-3, with 11 nucleotides matching TRBD2. CDR1 is SGHDT, CDR2 YYEEEE, per germline. The V and J ends lost 1 base and 4 bases, in that order; junction bases with no gene match: 11. This CDR3 is built from 18 residues. Supplemented by reference TRBV5-6 and TRBJ2-3, the full variable domain reads DAGVTQSPTHLIKTRGQQVTLRCSPKSGHDTVSWYQQALGQGPQFIFQYYEEEERQRGNFPDRFSGHQFPNYSSELNVNALLLGDSALYLCASSLRGSGRARSDTQYFGPGTRLTVL.

J is TRBJ2-7 and V is TRBV27; TRBD1 matches at 9 bases. The CDR3 runs 16 residues. Germline V gives CDR1 MNHEY, CDR2 SMNVEV (reference sequence). V trimming: 4 bases; J trimming: 3 bases; junction bases outside the gene matches: 10. The CDR3 here is CASSSPPGTGFYEQYF. For the CDR3, the DNA is TGTGCCAGCAGTTCGCCACCCGGGACAGGGTTCTACGAGCAGTACTTC.

This sequence joins TRBV18 and TRBJ1-4, with D unresolved. Trimming shortened V by 3 bases and J by 7 bases, and 12 bases separated the two germline ends. Germline loops: CDR1 KGHSH, CDR2 LQKENI. This CDR3 has 14 residues. The CDR3: CASSPSSRSEKLFF. DNA of the CDR3: TGTGCCAGCTCACCGAGCTCTCGAAGTGAAAAACTGTTTTTT.

This clone was counted only a few times. The chain employs TRBV5-1 and TRBJ1-1; 7 bases match TRBD1. The CDR3 contains 16 residues. Germline loops: CDR1 SGHRS, CDR2 YFSETQ. V lost 0 bases to trimming and J lost 0 bases; unmatched junction nucleotides: 5. CDR3 loop: CASSLVGGAVNTEAFF. DNA for the CDR3: TGCGCCAGCAGCTTGGTAGGGGGCGCGGTGAACACTGAAGCTTTCTTT.

The rearrangement links TRBV5-1 to TRBJ2-5, with TRBD2 matching 7 bases. This CDR3 region has 15 residues. After removal of 0 bases from V and 1 base from J, the junction contained 3 bases not matched to a gene. CDR1 and CDR2 (germline): SGHRS, YFSETQ. CDR3 loop: CASSLEAGFQETQYF. The CDR3 region has the DNA TGCGCCAGCAGCTTGGAAGCGGGGTTCCAAGAGACCCAGTACTTC.

In DNA, the CDR3 is TGTGCCAGCAGTTATTACGGCCCCGGAGGGCGTCAGCCCCAGCATTTT. Translated, it gives CASSYYGPGGRQPQHF. V and J are TRBV6-2 or TRBV6-3 and TRBJ1-5; D is ambiguous. The V gene's germline CDR1 is MNHEY and CDR2 SVGEGT. The V end was cut by 3 bases, the J end by 6 bases, with 18 bases between. CDR3 length equals 16 residues.

The V and J genes are TRBV27 and TRBJ2-2; D is possibly TRBD1 (6 bases). The ends were cut back, 6 bases at V and 7 bases at J, with 12 bases in the middle. This CDR3 is built from 13 residues. Per the germline V gene, CDR1 is MNHEY and CDR2 is SMNVEV (reference sequence). The CDR3 DNA is TGTGCCAGCAGCAGGCAGGGGAACGGGGAGCTGTTTTTT. It is translated as CASSRQGNGELFF.

The genes are TRBV5-5 and TRBJ2-2, with TRBD2 identical over 11 bases. This CDR3 has 16 residues. The germline gives CDR1 SGHKS, CDR2 YYEKEE (reference sequence). The V segment lost 4 bases and the J segment 5 bases; nucleotides outside the gene matches: 7. Here the CDR3 reads CASSNSGRARTGELFF. The CDR3 DNA is TGTGCCAGCAGCAATAGCGGGAGGGCCAGGACCGGGGAGCTGTTTTTT.

This rearrangement joins TRBV6-6 to TRBJ1-1; 7 bases align to TRBD1. Germline V lookup: CDR1 MNHNY, CDR2 SVGAGI (reference sequence). The ends lost 5 bases at V and 3 bases at J; junction bases unmatched: 3. This CDR3 spans 13 amino acids. CDR3 in DNA: TGTGCCAGCAGTGGAGGGGGCTACACTGAAGCTTTCTTT. This codes for CASSGGGYTEAFF.